This T cell receptor beta chain originates from a study of blood T cell repertoires in COVID-19. J lost 4 bases, V lost 6 bases, and 15 bases had no gene match. Germline lookup yields CDR1 SGHDN and CDR2 FVKESK. The CDR3 covers 18 residues. Clones were read by immunoSEQ multiplex PCR, and TCRdb kept only the in-frame ones, dropping some. The sample includes around 280,000 clones, 85% to 90% seen only once; the top ten take roughly 1.6%. This clone was detected only once. Sequences were obtained from PBMCs or T cells enriched from blood (not recorded which). The receptor was derived from a woman aged 18-29 years with acute COVID-19. The rearrangement uses TRBV14 and TRBJ2-6; 7 nucleotides agree with TRBD1. The CDR3 coding sequence is TGTGCCAGCAGTAGAGGGGGCAGGGTGAGATCGGGGGCCAACGTCCTGACTTTC. Amino acids: CASSRGGRVRSGANVLTF. The whole variable domain, filled in from reference TRBV14 and TRBJ2-6, reads EAGVTQFPSHSVIEKGQTVTLRCDPISGHDNLYWYRRVMGKEIKFLLHFVKESKQDESGMPNNRFLAERTGGTYSTLKVQPAELEDSGVYFCASSRGGRVRSGANVLTFGAGSRLTVL.